This is a list of T cell receptor beta chains from one sample in a study of cytomegalovirus exposure and HLA in healthy donors. Repertoires were generated with immunoSEQ multiplex PCR, while TCRdb's copy carries only in-frame clones and drops some. The repertoire holds about 190,000 clones, with 65% to 80% as singletons. Sequencing was done on a sample of PBMCs. The receptors were sampled from a man aged 30-40 years in good health and CMV-seropositive. Each CDR3 is given with its conserved first and last residue. The D gene is left open where the match is weak. Clone size is stated in some rows and not others, as once, few, many or a class when expanded.

clone_size: NA; v_call: TRBV9; j_call: TRBJ2-1; d_call: NA; cdr3_nt: TGTGCCAGCGCCCCTCCGTCGGGAAAAGGATTCAATGAGCAGTTCTTC; cdr3_aa: CASAPPSGKGFNEQFF
clone_size: NA; v_call: TRBV7-9; j_call: TRBJ2-4; d_call: NA; cdr3_nt: TGTGCCAGCAGCTTAGGGGGCCTCACCATAGCCAAAAACATTCAGTACTTC; cdr3_aa: CASSLGGLTIAKNIQYF
clone_size: NA; v_call: TRBV5-4; j_call: TRBJ1-1; d_call: NA; cdr3_nt: TGTGCCAGCAGCTTGCTTACAGCGAACACTGAAGCTTTCTTT; cdr3_aa: CASSLLTANTEAFF
clone_size: few; v_call: TRBV9; j_call: TRBJ2-2; d_call: NA; cdr3_nt: TGTGCCAGCAGCGTAGAAGACAGAATCACCGGGGAGCTGTTTTTT; cdr3_aa: CASSVEDRITGELFF
clone_size: NA; v_call: TRBV7-8; j_call: TRBJ1-2; d_call: NA; cdr3_nt: TGTGCCAGCAGCTCCAATCCAGGGAACTATGGCTACACCTTC; cdr3_aa: CASSSNPGNYGYTF
clone_size: NA; v_call: TRBV6-5; j_call: TRBJ1-5; d_call: NA; cdr3_nt: TGTGCCAGCAGTCGGACTGATAGCAATCAGCCCCAGCATTTT; cdr3_aa: CASSRTDSNQPQHF
clone_size: few; v_call: TRBV27; j_call: TRBJ2-5; d_call: TRBD2; cdr3_nt: TGTGCCAGCAGTTCCCCGCTGGCGGGAGGGCGGGGAGAGCAGTACTTC; cdr3_aa: CASSSPLAGGRGEQYF
clone_size: NA; v_call: TRBV7-6; j_call: TRBJ2-7; d_call: TRBD1; cdr3_nt: TGTGCCAGCAGCCGAGCCGACAGGGTCGAGCAGTACTTC; cdr3_aa: CASSRADRVEQYF
clone_size: NA; v_call: TRBV7-2; j_call: TRBJ1-1; d_call: NA; cdr3_nt: TGTGCCAGCAGCTTAGCCGGGGGAGTTGGCACTGAAGCTTTCTTT; cdr3_aa: CASSLAGGVGTEAFF
clone_size: NA; v_call: TRBV11-3; j_call: TRBJ2-7; d_call: NA; cdr3_nt: TGTGCCAGCAGCTTAGCGTACAGCTACGAGCAGTACTTC; cdr3_aa: CASSLAYSYEQYF
clone_size: NA; v_call: TRBV15; j_call: TRBJ2-1; d_call: NA; cdr3_nt: TGTGCCACCAGCAGAACGGTTGCGGGAACCTACAATGAGCAGTTCTTC; cdr3_aa: CATSRTVAGTYNEQFF
clone_size: once; v_call: TRBV6-6; j_call: TRBJ2-1; d_call: TRBD2; cdr3_nt: TGTGCCAGCAGTACCCATACGGGGGGGGACAATGAGCAGTTCTTC; cdr3_aa: CASSTHTGGDNEQFF
clone_size: NA; v_call: TRBV5-6; j_call: TRBJ1-2; d_call: NA; cdr3_nt: TGTGCCAGCAGCTTGAGACAGATAGACAGCTACACCTTC; cdr3_aa: CASSLRQIDSYTF
clone_size: NA; v_call: TRBV6-5; j_call: TRBJ1-5; d_call: NA; cdr3_nt: TGTGCCAGCAGTTACTCATTAATTCAGCCCCAGCATTTT; cdr3_aa: CASSYSLIQPQHF
clone_size: NA; v_call: TRBV27; j_call: TRBJ2-2; d_call: TRBD2; cdr3_nt: TGTGCCAGCACCCCTTTTAGCGGGGGGTTGGGGGAGCTGTTTTTT; cdr3_aa: CASTPFSGGLGELFF
clone_size: NA; v_call: TRBV9; j_call: TRBJ2-2; d_call: TRBD1; cdr3_nt: TGTGCCAGCAGCAACCGGGACAGCCCGAACACCGAGGAGCTGTTTTTT; cdr3_aa: CASSNRDSPNTEELFF
clone_size: NA; v_call: TRBV6-5; j_call: TRBJ2-7; d_call: NA; cdr3_nt: TGTGCCAGCAGTTACTCGAACCTTAGCCCCTACGAGCAGTACTTC; cdr3_aa: CASSYSNLSPYEQYF
clone_size: NA; v_call: TRBV5-1; j_call: TRBJ2-7; d_call: TRBD2; cdr3_nt: TGCGCCAGCAGCCTTGGACTAGCGCGTTCCTACGAGCAGTACTTC; cdr3_aa: CASSLGLARSYEQYF
clone_size: few; v_call: TRBV30; j_call: TRBJ1-2; d_call: NA; cdr3_nt: TGTGCCTGGGGACAGATAAACTATGGCTACACCTTC; cdr3_aa: CAWGQINYGYTF
clone_size: once; v_call: TRBV6-6; j_call: TRBJ1-5; d_call: NA; cdr3_nt: TGTGCCAGCACCTCCACGACGGGGAATAGCAATCAGCCCCAGCATTTT; cdr3_aa: CASTSTTGNSNQPQHF
clone_size: NA; v_call: TRBV5-1; j_call: TRBJ2-3; d_call: TRBD2; cdr3_nt: TGCGCCAGCGGTTCTAGCGGGGGGCTCACAGATACGCAGTATTTT; cdr3_aa: CASGSSGGLTDTQYF
clone_size: NA; v_call: TRBV4-2; j_call: TRBJ1-2; d_call: NA; cdr3_nt: TGTGCCAGCAGCCAAGAAGTAACAGGGTCGGGTAGGGGCTACACCTTC; cdr3_aa: CASSQEVTGSGRGYTF
clone_size: NA; v_call: TRBV7-2; j_call: TRBJ1-3; d_call: TRBD1; cdr3_nt: TGTGCCAGCAGCTTGGGACAGATGAATGGAAACACCATATATTTT; cdr3_aa: CASSLGQMNGNTIYF
clone_size: NA; v_call: TRBV4-1; j_call: TRBJ2-7; d_call: TRBD1; cdr3_nt: TGCGCCAGCAGCCAAGGGACAGGACTGATCTCCTACGAGCAGTACTTC; cdr3_aa: CASSQGTGLISYEQYF
clone_size: NA; v_call: TRBV7-9; j_call: TRBJ1-2; d_call: NA; cdr3_nt: TGTTCCAGCAGCTTCCCGGCGGAAGGAGGCCCTGGCTACACCTTC; cdr3_aa: CSSSFPAEGGPGYTF
clone_size: NA; v_call: TRBV19; j_call: TRBJ2-3; d_call: NA; cdr3_nt: TGTGCCAGTAGTGACTTGACTAGCACAGATACGCAGTATTTT; cdr3_aa: CASSDLTSTDTQYF